This is a list of T cell receptor beta chains from one sample in a study of molecular identifiers for immune sequencing clone quantification. Via MiXCR, TCRdb re-called the PCR reads, giving one row per CDR3 protein. Of about 640,000 distinct CDR3 sequences listed, just under 20% were seen once; the top ten hold about 0.9%. The sequenced sample was naive CD8+ T cells from blood, with Jurkat cell RNA spiked in. The source is a human donor in good health. Some libraries in this study had Jurkat cell RNA spiked in. Each CDR3 is given with its conserved first and last residue. Each record gives: J gene, D gene, clone size, V gene, CDR3 DNA, CDR3 protein. A D gene is named only where the DNA matches it firmly. Size is stated for part of the rows, as once, few or many counts, or as a class when the clone is expanded.

TRBJ2-7,-,once,TRBV6-2/TRBV6-3,TGTGCCAGCAGTGAAGGTCCGGCCCTCGAGCAGTACTTC,CASSEGPALEQYF
TRBJ2-5,TRBD1,many,TRBV6-2/TRBV6-3,TGTGCCAGCAGCACGGACAGGGGGCAGAAAGAGACCCAGTACTTC,CASSTDRGQKETQYF
TRBJ2-3,-,few,TRBV5-5,TGTGCCAGCAGCTTGGCAGGGGCGATAGATACGCAGTATTTT,CASSLAGAIDTQYF
TRBJ2-5,-,many,TRBV30,TGTGCCTGGAGTGTACCTAGGGGGAACGAGACCCAGTACTTC,CAWSVPRGNETQYF
TRBJ1-1,-,many,TRBV5-5,TGTGCCAGCAGCACCGGGACGCGGGGGGAAGCTTTCTTT,CASSTGTRGEAFF
TRBJ2-7,TRBD1,many,TRBV25-1,TGTGCCAGCACTTACACCGGGACAGGCCACTACGAGCAGTACTTC,CASTYTGTGHYEQYF
TRBJ2-1,-,few,TRBV29-1,TGCAGCGTTGATTCGTTGGCCTCCTACAATGAGCAGTTCTTC,CSVDSLASYNEQFF
TRBJ2-7,TRBD1,-,TRBV28,TGTGCCAGCAGTTTCTATGGAGTTGGGCAGGGGGTCCCTGGTGAGCAGTACTTC,CASSFYGVGQGVPGEQYF
TRBJ2-7,-,-,TRBV4-3,TGCGCCAGCAGCCAAACTAGGGACCTCTCCTACGAGCAGTACTTC,CASSQTRDLSYEQYF
TRBJ2-7,-,many,TRBV5-4,TGTGCCAGCAGCGCGGGGGACACTCGGATTAGCTCCTACGAGCAGTACTTC,CASSAGDTRISSYEQYF
TRBJ2-5,-,many,TRBV14,TGTGCCAGCAGCCGGAAGGGATGGGGACCGCAAGAGACCCAGTACTTC,CASSRKGWGPQETQYF
TRBJ2-7,TRBD2,-,TRBV15,TGTGCCACCAGCACTCTAGCGGGGAGCACCTACGAGCAGTACTTC,CATSTLAGSTYEQYF
TRBJ1-5,-,many,TRBV28,TGTGCCAGCCCTTATACCCCGGGAGGCAATCAGCCCCAGCATTTT,CASPYTPGGNQPQHF
TRBJ2-1,-,many,TRBV30,TGTGCCTGGAGTGTACCAGAGCGTTCATTGACCTACAATGAGCAGTTCTTC,CAWSVPERSLTYNEQFF
TRBJ1-2,TRBD1,few,TRBV27,TGTGCCAGCAGTTTCGGACAGGGTGGCTATGGCTACACCTTC,CASSFGQGGYGYTF
TRBJ2-5,-,-,TRBV9,TGTGCCAGCTCTTCCTCGGGACGCTTACGAGAGACCCAGTACTTC,CASSSSGRLRETQYF
TRBJ1-1,-,-,TRBV11-3,TGTGCCAGCAGCATACGAATGAACACTGAAGCTTTCTTT,CASSIRMNTEAFF
TRBJ1-3,-,many,TRBV28,TGTGCCAGCAGACTAACAGGGTCTGGAAACACCATATATTTT,CASRLTGSGNTIYF
TRBJ2-5,TRBD1,few,TRBV10-1,TGCGCCAGGTGGGGACAGGTGGGTTGGCAGACCCAGTACTTC,CARWGQVGWQTQYF
TRBJ2-7,TRBD1,many,TRBV5-5,TGTGCCAGCAGCTGGACAGGGGGAGGTGCCTACGAGCAGTACTTC,CASSWTGGGAYEQYF
TRBJ2-7,-,few,TRBV10-3,TGTGCCATCAGTGATTTACCGGGGACCTCCTACGAGCAGTACTTC,CAISDLPGTSYEQYF
TRBJ2-1,TRBD1,-,TRBV30,TGTGCCTGGAGTTTGGGACAGGGGGCGAATGAGCAGTTCTTC,CAWSLGQGANEQFF
TRBJ2-7,-,few,TRBV6-2/TRBV6-3,TGTGCCAGCAGTTCTCTACGCGAGCAGTACTTC,CASSSLREQYF
TRBJ2-7,TRBD2,many,TRBV5-1,TGCGCCAGCAGCGTCGGGACTAGCGGCTACGAGCAGTACTTC,CASSVGTSGYEQYF
TRBJ2-1,TRBD1,-,TRBV2,TGTGCCAGCAGTGTAGGGGACAGGGTCGATGAGCAGTTCTTC,CASSVGDRVDEQFF
TRBJ2-7,TRBD2,many,TRBV20-1,TGCAGTGCTAGAGAAGGACTAGCGGGAGGCGAGCAGTACTTC,CSAREGLAGGEQYF